This T cell receptor beta chain was identified during a study of cytomegalovirus exposure and HLA in healthy donors. PCR amplification relied on 60 Vbeta primers (plus 13 Jbeta primers). Profiled with immunoSEQ multiplex PCR; TCRdb holds only in-frame clones, not every one. The sample carries around 150,000 clones, almost 85% recorded once. Germline-derived CDR1 and CDR2 are MNHEY and SMNVEV (reference sequence). There are 17 residues in the CDR3. V lost 4 bases, J lost 7 bases, and 17 bases stayed unmatched. This receptor was identified in a man aged 25 to 45 in good health and CMV-seropositive. Sequencing was carried out using PBMCs. The chain carries TRBV27 and TRBJ2-3, with 7 positions matching TRBD2. The CDR3 DNA reads as TGTGCCAGCAGTTCCCCGACTAGCCCGGCACAGATTAATACGCAGTATTTT. Translation gives CASSSPTSPAQINTQYF.